This T cell receptor beta chain was identified during a study of blood T cell repertoires in COVID-19 (TCRdb year 2020). For the wider study: Samples covering the acute and convalescent phases of COVID-19 were provided by collaborators in the United States, Italy and Spain. The prospective study material was composed of cDNA or gDNA derived from T cells, B-cell-depleted T cells, or PBMCs. The dataset comprised deeply sampled blood TCRbeta repertoires from subjects exposed to, actively infected with, or recovered from COVID-19. A freely available public database, intended as a resource for researchers studying the immune response to SARS-CoV-2, is where the repertoires were released. Samples were obtained from the ongoing ImmuneRACE study (first 160 participants) and from 1,254 subjects provided by 6 global collaborators. A de-identified subject ID, COVID-19 status, age in years and sex were almost always included in the sample metadata. Where HLA class I and class II types were available, the types were taken from metadata supplied by the sample provider, not from assay-based typing. Beyond this particular receptor, the publication reports: The quantity of clinical and demographic metadata differed by source and by participant and was supplied without curation.

Regarding this clone: Its antigen remains undetermined. No qualities accompany the bases; no much larger clone lies one base away.

Whole blood was collected in K2EDTA tubes by collaborating institutions according to the institutions' own protocols. Collaborator samples were shipped for TCRbeta analysis as frozen whole blood, isolated PBMCs, or DNA extracted from either sample type. TCRbeta CDR3 regions were amplified from genomic DNA using the immunoSEQ Assay, a bias-controlled multiplex PCR. In the source study's methods: The number of nucleated cells in each sample was estimated from the amplification of reference gene primers within the assay. Sequence reads were collapsed and filtered to measure the absolute abundance of every unique TCRbeta CDR3 rearrangement. For each sample, productive Simpson clonality was calculated as the square root of Simpson's diversity index over productive rearrangements. TCRdb re-hosts the immuneACCESS table, in-frame sequences only. Its copies lack some clones; in the studies checked, an unresolved V gene accounts for under half of them, and the cause for the rest is not known. The D gene and trimming were derived from the DNA, and the V and J assignments and clone size from that table. The sample contains tens of thousands of clones, 92% of them found a single time. The ten most abundant clones make up 8% to 9.5% of the sample.

Reading from cysteine to phenylalanine, the CDR3 counts 12 amino acids. CDR3 DNA is the only sequence kept; it has 36 bases, read in frame from the first base. V sheds 2 bases and J sheds 10 bases, leaving 9 bases between their ends. In the germline V gene, CDR1 corresponds to MGHRA and CDR2 to YSYEKL. The chain joins TRBV4-1 to TRBJ2-4; the D gene assignment is ambiguous. The sample comprised peripheral blood. The TCR was taken from a man in his fifties with active COVID-19. The DNA sequence is as follows: TGCGCCAGCAGCCAAAACAGAATAATTCAGTACTTC. The resulting protein is CASSQNRIIQYF.